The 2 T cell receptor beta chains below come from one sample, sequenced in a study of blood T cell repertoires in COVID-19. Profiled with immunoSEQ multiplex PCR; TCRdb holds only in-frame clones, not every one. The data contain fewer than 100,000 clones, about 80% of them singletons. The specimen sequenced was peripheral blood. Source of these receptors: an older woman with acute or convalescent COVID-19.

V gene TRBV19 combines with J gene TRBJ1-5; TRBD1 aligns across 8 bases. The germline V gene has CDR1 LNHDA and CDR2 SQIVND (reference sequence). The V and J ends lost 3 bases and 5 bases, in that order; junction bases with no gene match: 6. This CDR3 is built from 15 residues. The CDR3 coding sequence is TGTGCCAGTAGTATTACCAGGGGGCAGGATCAGCCCCAGCATTTT. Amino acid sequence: CASSITRGQDQPQHF.

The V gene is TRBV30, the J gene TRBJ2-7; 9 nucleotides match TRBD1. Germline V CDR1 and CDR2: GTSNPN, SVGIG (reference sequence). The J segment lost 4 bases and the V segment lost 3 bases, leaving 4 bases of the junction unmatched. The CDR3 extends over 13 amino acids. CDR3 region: CAWRVQGAYEQYF. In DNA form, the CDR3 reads TGTGCCTGGAGAGTACAGGGGGCATACGAGCAGTACTTC.